The 30 T cell receptor beta chains given below trace back to one sample, sequenced in a study of cytomegalovirus exposure and HLA in healthy donors. Vbeta (60) and Jbeta (13) primers were used in the PCR. Generated by immunoSEQ multiplex PCR, the TCRdb table keeps only in-frame clones and is missing some. The sample totals more than 95,000 clones; its top ten clones hold around 2.7%. Material for sequencing was PBMCs. The receptors derive from a man in his thirties or forties in good health and CMV-seronegative.

The chain combines TRBV27 with TRBJ2-1; 7 bases line up with TRBD1. This CDR3 has 18 residues. The V segment lost 6 bases and the J segment 5 bases; nucleotides outside the gene matches: 19. Per the germline V gene, CDR1 is MNHEY and CDR2 is SMNVEV (reference sequence). The CDR3 DNA is TGTGCCAGCAGCTGGGGGACAGTACCTGTAGCGAGGGACAATGAGCAGTTCTTC. This codes for CASSWGTVPVARDNEQFF.

This chain uses TRBV11-2 with TRBJ2-1; TRBD2 is a possible D gene (6 bases). This CDR3 has 15 residues. Germline V gives CDR1 SGHAT, CDR2 FQNNGV. V was cut by 4 bases and J by 3 bases, with 13 bases left in between. The DNA for the CDR3 is TGTGCCAGCAGCTGGCCGGGACTGGGCTACAATGAGCAGTTCTTC. Translation: CASSWPGLGYNEQFF.

The chain carries TRBV4-1 and TRBJ2-1; TRBD2 matches 12 bases. V trimming: 2 bases; J trimming: 1 base; junction bases outside the gene matches: 3. Per germline, CDR1 MGHRA and CDR2 YSYEKL. This CDR3 has 17 residues. CDR3 residues: CASSQPLAGGSYNEQFF. In DNA form, the CDR3 reads TGCGCCAGCAGCCAACCACTAGCGGGAGGATCCTACAATGAGCAGTTCTTC.

CDR3 DNA sequence: TGTGCCAGCAGAATACAGGGGACGGGAAACACCATATATTTT. Its translation: CASRIQGTGNTIYF. This chain uses TRBV6-1 with TRBJ1-3; TRBD1 agrees at 7 bases. This CDR3 comprises 14 residues. Germline trimming cut 6 bases from V and 4 bases from J; bases unmatched to any gene: 6. The V gene's germline CDR1 is MNHNS and CDR2 SASEGT.

V gene TRBV27 combines with J gene TRBJ2-1, with D possibly TRBD2 on 6 matching bases. Deletions cut 5 bases from V and 7 bases from J, with 21 bases between. The CDR3 has 16 amino acids. Germline V gene data show CDR1 as MNHEY and CDR2 as SMNVEV (reference sequence). In DNA form, the CDR3 reads TGTGCCAGCAGTCCCCGTCGAACCGGGAGAGGGAATGAGCAGTTCTTC. This encodes CASSPRRTGRGNEQFF.

The chain links TRBV6-6 to TRBJ1-3; no clear D gene. Germline V lookup: CDR1 MNHNY, CDR2 SVGAGI (reference sequence). The CDR3 consists of 16 residues. V gave up 5 bases and J gave up 0 bases, with 14 bases separating them. The CDR3 is CASSGLGPRSGNTIYF. The CDR3 region has the DNA TGTGCCAGCAGTGGACTCGGGCCGCGCTCTGGAAACACCATATATTTT.

The V call is TRBV7-2, the J call TRBJ2-2; TRBD2 aligns across 7 bases. V was pared by 4 bases and J by 4 bases, with 12 bases of the junction left unmatched. The CDR3 consists of 17 residues. Germline V CDR1 and CDR2: SGHTA, FQGNSA. This chain's CDR3 is CASSSGLVGGGTGELFF. The CDR3, as DNA: TGTGCCAGCAGCTCCGGACTAGTTGGTGGAGGCACCGGGGAGCTGTTTTTT.

V is TRBV6-1 and J is TRBJ1-2; D possibly corresponds to TRBD1 (6 bases). The V gene's germline CDR1 is MNHNS and CDR2 SASEGT. Deletions cut 3 bases from V and 6 bases from J, with 14 bases between. CDR3 length: 14 residues. The CDR3 sequence: CASSEVGAIHGYTF. The CDR3 nucleotides read TGTGCCAGCAGTGAGGTGGGGGCGATACATGGCTACACCTTC.

V and J are TRBV9 and TRBJ2-3, with 8 nucleotides matching TRBD2. V lost 2 bases and J lost 1; bases outside the gene matches: 3. Germline V lookup: CDR1 SGDLS, CDR2 YYNGEE. CDR3 size: 15 residues. The CDR3 sequence: CASSVGGEGTDTQYF. CDR3 DNA sequence: TGTGCCAGCAGCGTCGGGGGGGAGGGCACAGATACGCAGTATTTT.

The chain uses TRBV5-1 and TRBJ2-7; TRBD1 aligns across 8 bases. The CDR3 is made up of 14 amino acids. The V gene's germline CDR1 is SGHRS and CDR2 YFSETQ. V lost 4 bases to trimming and J lost 6 bases; unmatched junction nucleotides: 9. This CDR3 is CASSTSQGVSEQYF. DNA of the CDR3: TGCGCCAGCAGCACGTCACAGGGGGTGAGCGAGCAGTACTTC.

The rearrangement links TRBV4-1 to TRBJ2-1; 8 positions match TRBD2. V lost 0 bases, J lost 4 bases, and 11 bases stayed unmatched. This CDR3 region has 18 residues. The germline gives CDR1 MGHRA, CDR2 YSYEKL. The CDR3 reads CASSQDWAPGGTYNEQFF. CDR3 bases: TGCGCCAGCAGCCAAGACTGGGCTCCGGGAGGGACTTACAATGAGCAGTTCTTC.

The J gene is TRBJ2-1, the V gene TRBV27, with 11 bases aligning to TRBD2. The CDR3 has 18 residues. Germline values: CDR1 MNHEY, CDR2 SMNVEV (reference sequence). With V trimmed by 3 bases and J by 7 bases, 14 bases remained unmatched. DNA for the CDR3: TGTGCCAGCAGTTTCCACCTTCGACTAGCGGGACCCAGGAATGAGCAGTTCTTC. Amino acid sequence: CASSFHLRLAGPRNEQFF.

Frequency places this clone as medium-sized. The rearrangement joins TRBV2 to TRBJ1-2, with a tentative D call TRBD1 (6 bases). V was pared by 8 bases and J by 8 bases, with 12 bases between. The germline gives CDR1 SNHLY, CDR2 FYNNEI. The CDR3 extends over 11 amino acids. As DNA, the CDR3 is TGTGCCAGCCAGGACAGATGGGGCTACACCTTC. Translating gives CASQDRWGYTF.

This CDR3 reads CASSYEDRGYEQYF. The CDR3 region has the DNA TGTGCCAGCAGTTACGAGGACAGGGGATACGAGCAGTACTTC. V usage is TRBV6-5 and J usage is TRBJ2-5; TRBD1 matches at 9 bases. The end of the DNA aligns better with TRBJ2-7, so the J call may be wrong. This CDR3 has 14 amino acids. Germline V lookup: CDR1 MNHEY, CDR2 SVGAGI.

The chain has TRBV9 and TRBJ2-5; 7 bases agree with TRBD1. The CDR3 spans 17 residues. Germline lookup yields CDR1 SGDLS and CDR2 YYNGEE. V lost 3 bases, J lost 0 bases, and 11 bases stayed unmatched. The CDR3 region is CASSGRTGDGYQETQYF. In DNA form, the CDR3 reads TGTGCCAGCAGCGGCCGCACAGGGGACGGGTACCAAGAGACCCAGTACTTC.

The chain recombines TRBV11-2 with TRBJ2-5; D might be TRBD1 (5 bases). V was clipped by 1 base and J by 3 bases, with 12 bases between them. Germline V lookup: CDR1 SGHAT, CDR2 FQNNGV. CDR3 length equals 15 residues. CDR3 in DNA: TGTGCCAGCAGCTTAGTGGACAAAAAAAAAGAGACCCAGTACTTC. Protein sequence: CASSLVDKKKETQYF.

V usage is TRBV9 and J usage is TRBJ2-1; TRBD2 aligns across 9 bases. The CDR3 runs to 17 residues. Germline CDR1 and CDR2: SGDLS and YYNGEE. V dropped 1 base and J dropped 7; count of bases not matched to a gene: 12. CDR3 in amino acids: CASSVTPSGRLWNEQFF. CDR3 sequence (DNA): TGTGCCAGCAGCGTAACCCCAAGCGGGAGGTTGTGGAATGAGCAGTTCTTC.

As DNA, the CDR3 is TGCGCCAGCAGCCAAGTTAATGCGCGCAGGGGGCACATCTCCTACGAGCAGTACTTC. This codes for CASSQVNARRGHISYEQYF. The chain is built from TRBV4-1 and TRBJ2-7, with 8 positions matching TRBD1. The CDR3 runs 19 residues. The V segment lost 1 base and the J segment 0 bases; nucleotides outside the gene matches: 14. CDR1 and CDR2 (germline): MGHRA, YSYEKL.

The V call is TRBV9, the J call TRBJ2-7; 11 bases match TRBD2. CDR1 and CDR2 (germline): SGDLS, YYNGEE. This CDR3 has 14 residues. V lost 5 bases and J lost 3; bases outside the gene matches: 4. The CDR3 spells CASSEGTSGYEQYF. The CDR3 DNA is TGTGCCAGCAGTGAGGGGACTAGCGGCTACGAGCAGTACTTC.

The rearrangement links TRBV5-1 to TRBJ1-1, with a possible D match to TRBD1 (5 bases). V lost 3 bases, J lost 0 bases, and 15 bases lay in between. Germline lookup yields CDR1 SGHRS and CDR2 YFSETQ. The CDR3 loop spans 16 amino acids. CDR3 in amino acids: CASSSIGGNMNTEAFF. The CDR3 DNA reads TGCGCCAGCAGCTCCATCGGGGGGAATATGAACACTGAAGCTTTCTTT.

The chain recombines TRBV5-1 with TRBJ2-7, with D possibly matching TRBD2 (5 bases). In germline, CDR1 is SGHRS, CDR2 YFSETQ. CDR3 length: 15 residues. V lost 4 bases and J 1 base, leaving 15 bases between the germline ends. Written as DNA, the CDR3 is TGCGCCAGCAGCCCCCGGGGAACTAATTCCTACGAGCAGTACTTC. It translates to CASSPRGTNSYEQYF.

Here the CDR3 reads CACTPGFLNEQFF. The DNA of the CDR3 is TGTGCCTGTACCCCAGGGTTCCTCAATGAGCAGTTCTTC. The rearrangement links TRBV30 to TRBJ2-1; the D gene is possibly TRBD1 (5 bases). CDR3 length: 13 residues. The V end was cut by 6 bases, the J end by 6 bases, with 15 bases between. The V gene's germline CDR1 is GTSNPN and CDR2 SVGIG (reference sequence).

The J gene is TRBJ2-1, the V gene TRBV9, with a possible D match to TRBD2 (6 bases). CDR3 length: 15 residues. Trimming took off 4 bases at V and 0 bases at J, with 11 bases between the two ends. Germline values: CDR1 SGDLS, CDR2 YYNGEE. In DNA form, the CDR3 reads TGTGCCAGCAGCCCGGGACTGGGCTCCTACAATGAGCAGTTCTTC. Protein: CASSPGLGSYNEQFF.

The chain couples TRBV30 to TRBJ2-1; TRBD2 is a possible D gene (6 bases). V was clipped by 0 bases and J by 6 bases, with 15 bases between them. The CDR3 length is 15 residues. Germline values: CDR1 GTSNPN, CDR2 SVGIG (reference sequence). CDR3 sequence: CAWSVMGGTANEQFF. The CDR3 bases are TGTGCCTGGAGTGTAATGGGCGGGACTGCCAATGAGCAGTTCTTC.

The chain is built from TRBV29-1 and TRBJ2-1; 7 positions agree with TRBD2. The CDR3 loop spans 15 amino acids. The trim removed 5 bases at V and 4 bases at J, leaving 11 bases unmatched. Germline values: CDR1 SQVTM, CDR2 ANQGSEA. CDR3 DNA: TGCAGCGTTCCTGGCGGGGGAGCGGGGTACAATGAGCAGTTCTTC. Its protein product is CSVPGGGAGYNEQFF.

V and J are TRBV5-6 and TRBJ2-1; 9 nucleotides line up with TRBD1. The ends lost 4 bases at V and 4 bases at J; junction bases unmatched: 9. This CDR3 has 16 residues. Per germline, CDR1 SGHDT and CDR2 YYEEEE. The CDR3 DNA follows: TGTGCCAGCAGCAAGGGGACAGGGAGCCTTTACAATGAGCAGTTCTTC. This codes for CASSKGTGSLYNEQFF.

The rearrangement links TRBV4-3 to TRBJ1-4; D is unresolved. V gave up 0 bases and J gave up 8 bases, with 13 bases separating them. The CDR3 totals 15 residues. CDR1 is LGHNA and CDR2 is YSLEER in the germline V gene. CDR3 coding DNA: TGCGCCAGCAGCCAAGATCCCGGGAGCGGCGAAAAACTGTTTTTT. Translating gives CASSQDPGSGEKLFF.

The chain has TRBV7-8 and TRBJ2-1, with a possible D match to TRBD2 (6 bases). The CDR3 spans 15 residues. The germline V gene has CDR1 SGHVS and CDR2 FQNEAQ. Trimming shortened V by 5 bases and J by 5 bases, and 16 bases separated the two germline ends. The CDR3 DNA is TGTGCCAGCAGCCCGTTCGGGGGTAAAAACAATGAGCAGTTCTTC. Translation: CASSPFGGKNNEQFF.

CDR3 residues: CASSLTGVNTEAFF. Here the CDR3 DNA reads TGTGCCAGCAGCCTTACAGGGGTGAACACTGAAGCTTTCTTT. The chain couples TRBV7-6 to TRBJ1-1; 7 bases match TRBD1. The germline gives CDR1 SGHVS, CDR2 FNYEAQ. The CDR3 extends over 14 amino acids. V trimming: 5 bases; J trimming: 0 bases; junction bases outside the gene matches: 3.

The V and J genes are TRBV5-1 and TRBJ1-1; perhaps TRBD1 as D (6 bases). The V end was cut by 3 bases, the J end by 0 bases, with 18 bases between. Germline CDR1 reads SGHRS; CDR2 reads YFSETQ. The CDR3 spans 17 residues. The CDR3 loop reads CASSSRVGGGMNTEAFF. The DNA for the CDR3 is TGCGCCAGCAGCTCCCGGGTCGGGGGGGGCATGAACACTGAAGCTTTCTTT.